This T cell receptor (beta chain) was sequenced in a study of T-cell memory formation after mild COVID-19. Study-wide context: The TCR clusters were mostly specific to one donor. Study conclusions and caveats: Second-wave clones with a day 37 peak had unconfirmed SARS-CoV-2 specificity.

The authors produced TCR alpha and TCR beta cDNA libraries with sample barcodes and UMIs by 5'RACE using constant-segment primers. TCRdb reanalysed the 5' RACE reads using MiXCR and keeps one entry per CDR3 protein. The table records a few hundred thousand distinct CDR3 sequences, 7.5% to 10% of them present only once. There are a few counts of this clonotype. The antigen remains unidentified. The source of this sequence is a man aged 18-30 years who had mild COVID-19 (a few samples of this study predate the infection). Cell type and time point are not known. The specimen sequenced was PBMCs or a T cell subset sorted from them (not recorded which).

The CDR3 sequence is CATSDIPTSGLLTDTQYF. The DNA for the CDR3 is TGTGCCACCAGTGATATCCCAACTAGCGGGCTACTCACAGATACGCAGTATTTT. The J gene is TRBJ2-3, the V gene TRBV24-1; 9 bases fit TRBD2. The CDR3 is 18 residues long. V lost 3 bases, J lost 2 bases, and 11 bases stayed unmatched. Looked up from germline, CDR1 is KGHDR and CDR2 is SFDVKD.